A selection of T cell receptor beta chains follows, all from one sample in a study of OX40 agonist ivuxolimab in advanced cancers. Here immunoSEQ multiplex PCR was the method, and the copy in TCRdb shows in-frame clones only, minus some. The sample contains around 77,000 clones, 80% to 95% of which appear only once. Sequencing was performed on CD4+ or CD8+ T cells sorted from blood, taken in a trial of the OX40 agonist ivuxolimab. These TCRs come from an adult with an advanced solid tumor such as melanoma, head and neck, liver or kidney cancer. Each CDR3 is given with its conserved first and last residue. D genes are given only for firm matches. Some rows have no size entry. The others give once, few or many, or a class for an expanded clone.

d_call: NA; j_call: TRBJ2-3; v_call: TRBV11-3; clone_size: NA; cdr3_aa: CASSFGGDTQYF; cdr3_nt: TGTGCCAGCAGCTTCGGTGGGGATACGCAGTATTTT
d_call: NA; j_call: TRBJ1-2; v_call: TRBV29-1; clone_size: NA; cdr3_aa: CSVYPPRTVRPNYGYTF; cdr3_nt: TGCAGCGTTTACCCCCCTCGGACAGTAAGGCCTAACTATGGCTACACCTTC
d_call: NA; j_call: TRBJ2-7; v_call: TRBV4-1; clone_size: NA; cdr3_aa: CASSQITGNSYEQYF; cdr3_nt: TGCGCCAGCAGCCAAATAACAGGGAACTCCTACGAGCAGTACTTC
d_call: NA; j_call: TRBJ2-2; v_call: TRBV11-2; clone_size: NA; cdr3_aa: CASSFGARGELFF; cdr3_nt: TGTGCCAGCAGCTTTGGAGCGCGGGGGGAGCTGTTTTTT
d_call: NA; j_call: TRBJ1-5; v_call: TRBV7-9; clone_size: NA; cdr3_aa: CASSFWAGHSNQPQHF; cdr3_nt: TGTGCCAGCAGCTTTTGGGCAGGTCATAGCAATCAGCCCCAGCATTTT
d_call: NA; j_call: TRBJ2-5; v_call: TRBV29-1; clone_size: NA; cdr3_aa: CSVERAGEVETQYF; cdr3_nt: TGCAGCGTTGAACGGGCAGGGGAGGTGGAGACCCAGTACTTC
d_call: NA; j_call: TRBJ1-2; v_call: TRBV7-2; clone_size: NA; cdr3_aa: CASSLVGLEGYTF; cdr3_nt: TGTGCCAGCAGCTTAGTGGGGCTGGAGGGCTACACCTTC
d_call: TRBD1; j_call: TRBJ2-2; v_call: TRBV12-5; clone_size: NA; cdr3_aa: CASGLPRPGTGDTGELFF; cdr3_nt: TGTGCTAGTGGTTTGCCAAGGCCGGGGACAGGGGACACCGGGGAGCTGTTTTTT
d_call: TRBD2; j_call: TRBJ2-7; v_call: TRBV5-4; clone_size: NA; cdr3_aa: CASSFSGEVDEQYF; cdr3_nt: TGTGCCAGCAGCTTTAGCGGGGAGGTGGACGAGCAGTACTTC
d_call: TRBD2; j_call: TRBJ2-1; v_call: TRBV7-9; clone_size: NA; cdr3_aa: CASSTERGSSYNEQFF; cdr3_nt: TGTGCCAGCAGCACCGAGCGGGGGAGCTCCTACAATGAGCAGTTCTTC
d_call: NA; j_call: TRBJ2-1; v_call: TRBV7-3; clone_size: NA; cdr3_aa: CASSLRDGINEQFF; cdr3_nt: TGTGCCAGCAGCTTAAGGGACGGGATCAATGAGCAGTTCTTC
d_call: NA; j_call: TRBJ2-1; v_call: TRBV27; clone_size: NA; cdr3_aa: CASSFGLYNEQFF; cdr3_nt: TGTGCCAGCAGTTTTGGCTTATACAATGAGCAGTTCTTC
d_call: TRBD2; j_call: TRBJ2-3; v_call: TRBV9; clone_size: NA; cdr3_aa: CASSVFGTSGSLDTQYF; cdr3_nt: TGTGCCAGCAGCGTATTTGGGACTAGCGGGAGTCTAGATACGCAGTATTTT
d_call: NA; j_call: TRBJ2-1; v_call: TRBV15; clone_size: NA; cdr3_aa: CATSRGRDNSNEQFF; cdr3_nt: TGTGCCACCAGCAGAGGCAGGGACAATAGCAATGAGCAGTTCTTC
d_call: NA; j_call: TRBJ2-1; v_call: TRBV23-1; clone_size: NA; cdr3_aa: CASSQPQGGSEQFF; cdr3_nt: TGCGCCAGCAGTCAACCCCAAGGGGGGAGTGAGCAGTTCTTC
d_call: TRBD1; j_call: TRBJ2-1; v_call: TRBV4-1; clone_size: NA; cdr3_aa: CASSPEGQGVNNEQFF; cdr3_nt: TGCGCCAGCAGCCCTGAGGGACAGGGCGTGAACAATGAGCAGTTCTTC
d_call: TRBD1; j_call: TRBJ1-4; v_call: TRBV6-5; clone_size: NA; cdr3_aa: CASSSYRGMLEKLFF; cdr3_nt: TGTGCCAGCAGCTCCTACAGGGGGATGTTAGAAAAACTGTTTTTT
d_call: NA; j_call: TRBJ1-1; v_call: TRBV7-7; clone_size: NA; cdr3_aa: CASSLGRHTEAFF; cdr3_nt: TGTGCTAGCAGCTTAGGACGGCACACTGAAGCTTTCTTT
d_call: NA; j_call: TRBJ1-1; v_call: TRBV7-2; clone_size: NA; cdr3_aa: CASSLGSSGWGTEAFF; cdr3_nt: TGTGCCAGCAGCTTAGGGTCATCAGGGTGGGGCACTGAAGCTTTCTTT
d_call: NA; j_call: TRBJ2-7; v_call: TRBV5-6; clone_size: NA; cdr3_aa: CASSLTVDPPSSYEQYF; cdr3_nt: TGTGCCAGCAGCTTAACGGTAGACCCTCCCTCCTCCTACGAGCAGTACTTC
d_call: NA; j_call: TRBJ1-1; v_call: TRBV28; clone_size: NA; cdr3_aa: CASSPRQMNTEAFF; cdr3_nt: TGTGCCAGCAGTCCCCGACAGATGAACACTGAAGCTTTCTTT
d_call: NA; j_call: TRBJ1-2; v_call: TRBV13; clone_size: NA; cdr3_aa: CASSPNTGRSFYGYTF; cdr3_nt: TGTGCCAGCAGCCCGAACACCGGTCGTTCCTTTTATGGCTACACCTTC
d_call: NA; j_call: TRBJ1-2; v_call: TRBV6-5; clone_size: few; cdr3_aa: CASSEGGGNGGYTF; cdr3_nt: TGTGCCAGCAGTGAAGGTGGAGGGAACGGTGGCTACACCTTC
d_call: TRBD1; j_call: TRBJ1-2; v_call: TRBV6-6; clone_size: NA; cdr3_aa: CASSFTGTGDPWGYTF; cdr3_nt: TGTGCCAGCAGTTTTACCGGGACAGGGGACCCCTGGGGCTACACCTTC
d_call: NA; j_call: TRBJ1-2; v_call: TRBV11-2; clone_size: NA; cdr3_aa: CASSSSDTDAFYYGYTF; cdr3_nt: TGTGCCAGCAGCTCCTCGGACACCGACGCCTTCTACTATGGCTACACCTTC
d_call: TRBD1; j_call: TRBJ2-1; v_call: TRBV5-4; clone_size: NA; cdr3_aa: CASSLRDRVNDEQFF; cdr3_nt: TGTGCCAGCAGCTTACGGGACAGGGTTAACGATGAGCAGTTCTTC
d_call: NA; j_call: TRBJ1-1; v_call: TRBV4-1; clone_size: NA; cdr3_aa: CASSQDRGAGTEAFF; cdr3_nt: TGCGCCAGCAGCCAAGATCGGGGGGCGGGAACTGAAGCTTTCTTT
d_call: NA; j_call: TRBJ1-6; v_call: TRBV27; clone_size: NA; cdr3_aa: CASSFQGFHNSPLHF; cdr3_nt: TGTGCCAGCAGCTTTCAGGGTTTCCATAATTCACCCCTCCACTTT
d_call: NA; j_call: TRBJ2-3; v_call: TRBV11-3; clone_size: NA; cdr3_aa: CASSFNTDTQYF; cdr3_nt: TGTGCCAGCAGCTTTAACACAGATACGCAGTATTTT
d_call: NA; j_call: TRBJ1-5; v_call: TRBV19; clone_size: NA; cdr3_aa: CASSIELSDQPQHF; cdr3_nt: TGTGCCAGTAGTATCGAGTTGTCTGATCAGCCCCAGCATTTT
d_call: TRBD1; j_call: TRBJ1-2; v_call: TRBV27; clone_size: NA; cdr3_aa: CASSSPGQGDGYTF; cdr3_nt: TGTGCCAGCAGTTCACCGGGACAGGGGGACGGCTACACCTTC
d_call: NA; j_call: TRBJ1-1; v_call: TRBV4-2; clone_size: NA; cdr3_aa: CASSHSGLLGTEAFF; cdr3_nt: TGTGCCAGCAGCCACTCGGGACTTTTGGGGACTGAAGCTTTCTTT
d_call: NA; j_call: TRBJ2-7; v_call: TRBV6-1; clone_size: NA; cdr3_aa: CASGYRADEQYF; cdr3_nt: TGTGCCAGCGGCTATAGGGCAGACGAGCAGTACTTC
d_call: NA; j_call: TRBJ1-1; v_call: TRBV6-6; clone_size: NA; cdr3_aa: CASSYDTEAFF; cdr3_nt: TGTGCCAGCAGTTACGACACTGAAGCTTTCTTT
d_call: TRBD2; j_call: TRBJ2-1; v_call: TRBV27; clone_size: once; cdr3_aa: CASSLSGLAGTQFF; cdr3_nt: TGTGCCAGCAGTTTATCGGGACTAGCGGGAACGCAGTTCTTC
d_call: NA; j_call: TRBJ1-1; v_call: TRBV4-3; clone_size: NA; cdr3_aa: CASSLLFVQGTPEAFF; cdr3_nt: TGCGCCAGCAGCCTCCTTTTCGTACAGGGTACCCCTGAAGCTTTCTTT
d_call: NA; j_call: TRBJ1-4; v_call: TRBV6-5; clone_size: once; cdr3_aa: CASRPGEEEKLFF; cdr3_nt: TGTGCCAGCAGGCCTGGGGAGGAAGAAAAACTGTTTTTT
d_call: NA; j_call: TRBJ2-5; v_call: TRBV7-2; clone_size: NA; cdr3_aa: CASSLDSFTGRETQYF; cdr3_nt: TGTGCCAGCAGCTTAGATAGCTTCACGGGTCGAGAGACCCAGTACTTC
d_call: NA; j_call: TRBJ1-2; v_call: TRBV5-1; clone_size: once; cdr3_aa: CASSLAYSSANYGYTF; cdr3_nt: TGCGCCAGCAGCTTGGCCTATTCGTCGGCGAACTATGGCTACACCTTC
d_call: NA; j_call: TRBJ2-7; v_call: TRBV7-9; clone_size: NA; cdr3_aa: CASEGQIDSYEQYF; cdr3_nt: TGTGCCAGCGAGGGGCAGATCGACTCCTACGAGCAGTACTTC
d_call: NA; j_call: TRBJ2-1; v_call: TRBV5-4; clone_size: NA; cdr3_aa: CASSLSYNEQFF; cdr3_nt: TGTGCCAGCAGCTTGTCCTACAATGAGCAGTTCTTC
d_call: NA; j_call: TRBJ2-5; v_call: TRBV19; clone_size: NA; cdr3_aa: CASLGRGETQYF; cdr3_nt: TGTGCCTCCTTGGGTAGAGGAGAGACCCAGTACTTC
d_call: TRBD1; j_call: TRBJ2-5; v_call: TRBV9; clone_size: NA; cdr3_aa: CASSTGTDEETQYF; cdr3_nt: TGTGCCAGCAGCACCGGGACAGACGAAGAGACCCAGTACTTC
d_call: NA; j_call: TRBJ2-1; v_call: TRBV7-3; clone_size: NA; cdr3_aa: CASSLTPSSYNEQFF; cdr3_nt: TGTGCCAGCAGCTTAACGCCTAGTTCCTACAATGAGCAGTTCTTC
d_call: NA; j_call: TRBJ1-1; v_call: TRBV28; clone_size: NA; cdr3_aa: CASRTPQGGTEAFF; cdr3_nt: TGTGCCAGCCGAACCCCGCAGGGCGGCACTGAAGCTTTCTTT
d_call: TRBD1; j_call: TRBJ2-1; v_call: TRBV2; clone_size: NA; cdr3_aa: CASSGGQGVWYDEQFF; cdr3_nt: TGTGCCAGCAGTGGGGGACAGGGAGTTTGGTACGATGAGCAGTTCTTC
d_call: NA; j_call: TRBJ1-2; v_call: TRBV7-2; clone_size: NA; cdr3_aa: CASSLWTDNYGYTF; cdr3_nt: TGTGCCAGCAGCTTATGGACAGATAACTATGGCTACACCTTC
d_call: NA; j_call: TRBJ2-5; v_call: TRBV28; clone_size: NA; cdr3_aa: CASSYNDFGETQYF; cdr3_nt: TGTGCCAGCAGTTACAATGACTTCGGAGAGACCCAGTACTTC
d_call: TRBD1; j_call: TRBJ1-4; v_call: TRBV6-1; clone_size: NA; cdr3_aa: CASSGSSYRGNEKLFF; cdr3_nt: TGTGCCAGCAGTGGTAGTTCTTACAGGGGTAATGAAAAACTGTTTTTT
d_call: NA; j_call: TRBJ2-7; v_call: TRBV29-1; clone_size: NA; cdr3_aa: CSVGIRSWSSYEQYF; cdr3_nt: TGCAGCGTTGGTATTCGGAGTTGGAGCTCCTACGAGCAGTACTTC
d_call: NA; j_call: TRBJ2-5; v_call: TRBV7-9; clone_size: NA; cdr3_aa: CASSLVEGRQETQYF; cdr3_nt: TGTGCCAGCAGCTTAGTCGAGGGACGACAAGAGACCCAGTACTTC
d_call: TRBD1; j_call: TRBJ1-1; v_call: TRBV19; clone_size: NA; cdr3_aa: CASSARQGLNTEAFF; cdr3_nt: TGTGCCAGTAGTGCCCGACAGGGGCTGAACACTGAAGCTTTCTTT
d_call: NA; j_call: TRBJ2-1; v_call: TRBV7-4; clone_size: NA; cdr3_aa: CASSPLRGEQFF; cdr3_nt: TGTGCCAGCAGCCCCCTAAGAGGTGAGCAGTTCTTC
d_call: NA; j_call: TRBJ1-6; v_call: TRBV6-5; clone_size: NA; cdr3_aa: CASSTTGTYSPLHF; cdr3_nt: TGTGCCAGCAGCACCACCGGGACATATTCACCCCTCCACTTT
d_call: NA; j_call: TRBJ1-5; v_call: TRBV28; clone_size: NA; cdr3_aa: CASDDIVSNQPQHF; cdr3_nt: TGTGCCAGCGACGATATTGTTAGCAATCAGCCCCAGCATTTT